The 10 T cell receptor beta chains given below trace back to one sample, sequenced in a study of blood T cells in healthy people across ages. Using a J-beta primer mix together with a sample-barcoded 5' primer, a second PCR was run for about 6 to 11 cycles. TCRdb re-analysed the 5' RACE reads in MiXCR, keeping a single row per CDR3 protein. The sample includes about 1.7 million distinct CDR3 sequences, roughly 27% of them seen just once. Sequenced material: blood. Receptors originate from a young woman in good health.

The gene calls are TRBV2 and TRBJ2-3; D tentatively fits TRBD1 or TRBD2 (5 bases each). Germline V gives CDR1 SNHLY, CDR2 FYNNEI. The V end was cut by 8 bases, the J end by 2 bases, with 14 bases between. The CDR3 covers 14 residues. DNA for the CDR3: TGTGCCAGCGGGACCACCTCACCCACAGATACGCAGTATTTT. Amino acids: CASGTTSPTDTQYF.

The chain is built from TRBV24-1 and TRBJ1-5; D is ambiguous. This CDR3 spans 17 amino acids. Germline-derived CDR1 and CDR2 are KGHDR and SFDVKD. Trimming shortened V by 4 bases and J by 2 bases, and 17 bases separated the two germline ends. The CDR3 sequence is CATSEPGRLLRNQPQHF. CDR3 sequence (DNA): TGTGCCACCAGTGAGCCCGGACGACTCCTACGCAATCAGCCCCAGCATTTT.

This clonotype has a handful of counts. This chain's CDR3 is CASSLAPRDGYTF. The DNA for the CDR3 is TGCGCCAGCAGCTTGGCCCCCAGGGACGGCTACACCTTC. The chain links TRBV5-1 to TRBJ1-2, with a tentative D call TRBD1 (5 bases). CDR1 SGHRS and CDR2 YFSETQ come from the germline V gene. The V end lost 0 bases, the J end lost 8 bases, and 11 bases lay between the germline ends. This CDR3 comprises 13 residues.

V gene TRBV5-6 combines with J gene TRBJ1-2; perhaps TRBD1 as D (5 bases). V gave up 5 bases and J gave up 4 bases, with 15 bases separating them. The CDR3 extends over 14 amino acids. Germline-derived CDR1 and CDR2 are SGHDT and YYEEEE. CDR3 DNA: TGTGCCAGCAGTTTCACACAGGCGATCTATGGCTACACCTTC. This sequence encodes CASSFTQAIYGYTF.

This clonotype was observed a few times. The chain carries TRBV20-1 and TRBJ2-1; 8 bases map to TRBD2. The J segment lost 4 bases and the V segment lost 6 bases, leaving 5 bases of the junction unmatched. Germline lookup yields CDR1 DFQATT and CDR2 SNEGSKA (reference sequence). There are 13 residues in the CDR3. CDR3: CSAAGLGYNEQFF. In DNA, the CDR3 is TGCAGTGCCGCGGGACTAGGGTACAATGAGCAGTTCTTC.

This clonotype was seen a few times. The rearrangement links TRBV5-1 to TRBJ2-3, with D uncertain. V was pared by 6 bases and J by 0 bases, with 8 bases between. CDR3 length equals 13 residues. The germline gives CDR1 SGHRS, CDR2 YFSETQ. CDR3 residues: CASKTASTDTQYF. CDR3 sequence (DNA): TGCGCCAGCAAAACCGCTAGCACAGATACGCAGTATTTT. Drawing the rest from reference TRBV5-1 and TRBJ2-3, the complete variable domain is KAGVTQTPRYLIKTRGQQVTLSCSPISGHRSVSWYQQTPGQGLQFLFEYFSETQRNKGNFPGRFSGRQFSNSRSEMNVSTLELGDSALYLCASKTASTDTQYFGPGTRLTVL.

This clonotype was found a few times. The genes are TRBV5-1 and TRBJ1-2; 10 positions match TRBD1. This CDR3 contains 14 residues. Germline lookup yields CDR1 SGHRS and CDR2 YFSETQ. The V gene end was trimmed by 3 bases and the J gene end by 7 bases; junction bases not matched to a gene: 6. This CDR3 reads CASSWDRGSGGYTF. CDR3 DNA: TGCGCCAGCAGCTGGGACAGGGGAAGCGGTGGCTACACCTTC.

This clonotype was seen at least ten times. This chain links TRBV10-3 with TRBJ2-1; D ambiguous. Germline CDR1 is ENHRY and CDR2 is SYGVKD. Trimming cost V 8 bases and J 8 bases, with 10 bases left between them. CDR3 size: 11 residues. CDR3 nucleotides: TGTGCCATCGGCCAGGTAGATGAGCAGTTCTTC. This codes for CAIGQVDEQFF.

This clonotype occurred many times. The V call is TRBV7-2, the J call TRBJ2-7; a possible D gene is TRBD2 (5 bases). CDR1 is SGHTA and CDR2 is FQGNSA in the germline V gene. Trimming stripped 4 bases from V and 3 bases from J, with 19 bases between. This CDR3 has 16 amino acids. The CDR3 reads CASSSTSLSGSYEQYF. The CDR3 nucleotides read TGTGCCAGCAGCTCTACGTCATTGAGCGGAAGCTACGAGCAGTACTTC.

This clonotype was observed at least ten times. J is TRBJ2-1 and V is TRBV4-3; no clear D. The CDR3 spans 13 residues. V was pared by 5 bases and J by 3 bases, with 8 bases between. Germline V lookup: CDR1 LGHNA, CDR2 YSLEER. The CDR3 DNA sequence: TGCGCCAGCAGCGAGCCTGGCTACAATGAGCAGTTCTTC. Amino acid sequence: CASSEPGYNEQFF.